This TCR beta chain was captured by sequencing in a study of shared clonotypes between healthy human individuals. Produced via immunoSEQ multiplex PCR; TCRdb's table is partial and in-frame only. The top ten hold about 0.4% of the sample, which has 1.4 million or so clones, about 98.5% seen once. Study donors comprised healthy, HIV-negative adults devoid of recent acute infection or vaccination. The TCR sequence derives from a man aged 25 to 40 in good health. Sequencing input: naive CD4+ T cells sorted from blood. Subset indicated: CD45RA+ positively selected.

The DNA for the CDR3 is TGTGCCAGCAGCGTAGATCAGCGGGGGGGTAACTATGGCTACACCTTC. The encoded protein is CASSVDQRGGNYGYTF. The gene calls are TRBV9 and TRBJ1-2; perhaps TRBD1 as D (5 bases). Trimming shortened V by 0 bases and J by 1 base, and 13 bases separated the two germline ends. In germline, CDR1 is SGDLS, CDR2 YYNGEE. The CDR3 contains 16 residues.